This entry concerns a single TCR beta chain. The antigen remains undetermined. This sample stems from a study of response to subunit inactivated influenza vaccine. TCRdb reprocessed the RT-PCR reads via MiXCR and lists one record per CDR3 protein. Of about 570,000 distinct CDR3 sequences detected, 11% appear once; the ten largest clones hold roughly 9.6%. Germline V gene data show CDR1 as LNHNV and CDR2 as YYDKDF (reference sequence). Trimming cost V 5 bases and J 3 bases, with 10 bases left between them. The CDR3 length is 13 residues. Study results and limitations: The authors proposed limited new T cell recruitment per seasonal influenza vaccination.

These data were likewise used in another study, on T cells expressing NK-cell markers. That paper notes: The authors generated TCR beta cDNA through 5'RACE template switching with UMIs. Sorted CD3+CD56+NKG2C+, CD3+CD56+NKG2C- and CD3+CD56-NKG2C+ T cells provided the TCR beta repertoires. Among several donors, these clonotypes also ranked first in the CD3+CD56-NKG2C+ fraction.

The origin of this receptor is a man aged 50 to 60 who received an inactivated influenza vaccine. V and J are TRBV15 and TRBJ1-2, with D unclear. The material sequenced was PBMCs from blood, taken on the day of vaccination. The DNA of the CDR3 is TGTGCCACCAGCCCGGGTCCCGACTATGGCTACACCTTC. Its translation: CATSPGPDYGYTF.